This T cell receptor (beta chain) is from a study of Ad26.COV2.S vaccination and SARS-CoV-2 variants. Study-level background: Among those in the COV1001 Ad26.COV2.S trial arm was the donor.

Study observations and caveats: Total responses of T cells may have been underestimated by the analyses of TCR breadth and depth.

This clone was seen more than once but under ten times. Its antigen is as yet unknown. Germline V CDR1 and CDR2: WNHNN, SYGVQD (reference sequence). The CDR3 consists of 13 residues. V gave up 5 bases and J gave up 0 bases; unmatched junction bases: 1. Using immunoSEQ multiplex PCR, the repertoire was profiled, and TCRdb retains in-frame clones only, with some absent. The data contain just over 350,000 clones, roughly 81% of them singletons. Treatment noted: about 20 received Ad26.COV2.S at low or high dose, single or two shots; five or six received placebo; per-sample allocation not given. All samples were drawn on day 63, counting from the first vaccine or placebo injection. Donation came from an adult in Boston who was aged 18-55 years. Participants' vaccine, an Ad26 vector, delivered Wuhan-strain SARS-CoV-2 spike.

The genes are TRBV10-1 and TRBJ2-7, with TRBD1 matching over 7 bases. This clonotype originated in a person between 18 and 59 years old who received the Ad26.COV2.S COVID-19 vaccine or a placebo. Sequences were derived from peripheral blood, sampled in a trial of Ad26.COV2.S vaccine versus placebo. In DNA, the CDR3 is TGCGCCAGCAGTAGGACAGGCTCCTACGAGCAGTACTTC. Protein product: CASSRTGSYEQYF.